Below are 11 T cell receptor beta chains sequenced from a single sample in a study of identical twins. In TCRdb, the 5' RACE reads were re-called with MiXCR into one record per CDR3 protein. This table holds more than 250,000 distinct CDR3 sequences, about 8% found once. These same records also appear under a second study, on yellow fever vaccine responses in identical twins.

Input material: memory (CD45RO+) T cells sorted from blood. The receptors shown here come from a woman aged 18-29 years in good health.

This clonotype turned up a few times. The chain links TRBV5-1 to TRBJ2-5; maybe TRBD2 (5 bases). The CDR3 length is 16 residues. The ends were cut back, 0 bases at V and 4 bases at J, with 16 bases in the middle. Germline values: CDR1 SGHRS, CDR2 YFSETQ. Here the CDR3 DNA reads TGCGCCAGCAGCTTGGGTAGGGAGTCTTTTCGAGAGACCCAGTACTTC. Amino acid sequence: CASSLGRESFRETQYF.

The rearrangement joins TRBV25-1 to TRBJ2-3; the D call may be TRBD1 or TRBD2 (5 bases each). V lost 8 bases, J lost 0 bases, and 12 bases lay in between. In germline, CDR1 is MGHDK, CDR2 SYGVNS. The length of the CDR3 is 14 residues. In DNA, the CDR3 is TGTGCCAGCCAGGGACCTATTAGCACAGATACGCAGTATTTT. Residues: CASQGPISTDTQYF.

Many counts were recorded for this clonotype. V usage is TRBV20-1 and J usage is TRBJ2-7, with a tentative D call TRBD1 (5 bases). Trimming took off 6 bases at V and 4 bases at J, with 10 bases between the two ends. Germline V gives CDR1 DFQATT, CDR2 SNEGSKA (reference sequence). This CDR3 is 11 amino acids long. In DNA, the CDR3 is TGCAGTGCAAAGCAGGGTTACGAGCAGTACGTC. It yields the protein CSAKQGYEQYV.

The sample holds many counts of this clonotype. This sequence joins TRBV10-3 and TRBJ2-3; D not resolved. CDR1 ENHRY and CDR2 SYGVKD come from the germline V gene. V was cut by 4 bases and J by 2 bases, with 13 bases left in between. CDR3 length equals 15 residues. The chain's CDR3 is CAISGEYYSTDTQYF. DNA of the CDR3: TGTGCCATCAGTGGAGAGTATTACTCCACAGATACGCAGTATTTT.

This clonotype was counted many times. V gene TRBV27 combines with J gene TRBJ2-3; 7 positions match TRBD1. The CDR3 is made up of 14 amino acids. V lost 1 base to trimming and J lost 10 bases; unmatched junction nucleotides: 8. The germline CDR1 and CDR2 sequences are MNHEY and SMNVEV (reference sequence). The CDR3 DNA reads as TGTGCCAGCAGTTTATTAGGCGGACAGGAGTCGCAGTATTTT. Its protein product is CASSLLGGQESQYF.

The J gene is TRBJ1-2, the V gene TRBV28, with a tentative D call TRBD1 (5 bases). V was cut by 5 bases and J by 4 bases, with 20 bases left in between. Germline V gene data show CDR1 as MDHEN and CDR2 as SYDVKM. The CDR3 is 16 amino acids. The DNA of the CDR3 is TGTGCCAGCAGTGTTTCTGGGGGTTTTCTGGGCTATGGCTACACCTTC. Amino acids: CASSVSGGFLGYGYTF.

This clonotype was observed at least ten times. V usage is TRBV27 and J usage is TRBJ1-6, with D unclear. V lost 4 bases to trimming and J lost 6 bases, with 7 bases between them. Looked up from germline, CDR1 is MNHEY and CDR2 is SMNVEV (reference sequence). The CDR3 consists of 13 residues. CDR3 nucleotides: TGTGCCAGCAGTTCCCACAGTAATTCACCCCTCCACTTT. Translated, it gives CASSSHSNSPLHF.

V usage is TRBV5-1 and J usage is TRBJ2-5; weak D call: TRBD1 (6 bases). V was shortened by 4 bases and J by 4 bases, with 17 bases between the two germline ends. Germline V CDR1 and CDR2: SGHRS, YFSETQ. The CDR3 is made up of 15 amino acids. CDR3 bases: TGCGCCAGCAGCGCCCAGGGGCAACTGGTAGAGACCCAGTACTTC. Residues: CASSAQGQLVETQYF.

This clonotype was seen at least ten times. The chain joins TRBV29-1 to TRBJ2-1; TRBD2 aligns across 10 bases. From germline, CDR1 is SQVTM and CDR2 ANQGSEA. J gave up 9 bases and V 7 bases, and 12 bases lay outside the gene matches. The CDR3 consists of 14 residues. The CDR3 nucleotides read TGCAGCGCCGTCGGACAAGCTAGCGGGGGTGAGCAGTTCTTC. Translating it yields CSAVGQASGGEQFF.

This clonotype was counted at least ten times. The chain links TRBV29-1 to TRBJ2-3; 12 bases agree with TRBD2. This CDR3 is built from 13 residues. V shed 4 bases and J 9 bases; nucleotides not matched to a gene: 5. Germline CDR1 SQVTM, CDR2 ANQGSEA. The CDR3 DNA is TGCAGCGTTGGGACTAGCGGGACGTGGACGCAGTATTTT. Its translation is CSVGTSGTWTQYF.

The CDR3 here is CASSLGGGASLNEQFF. CDR3 in DNA: TGTGCCAGCAGCTTAGGTGGGGGGGCTTCTCTCAATGAGCAGTTCTTC. The V and J genes are TRBV7-6 and TRBJ2-1; a possible D gene is TRBD2 (7 bases). Trimming pared 1 base from V and 6 bases from J, leaving 16 bases between. CDR3 length: 16 amino acids. CDR1 and CDR2 from the germline V gene are SGHVS and FNYEAQ. Supplemented by reference TRBV7-6 and TRBJ2-1, the full variable domain reads GAGVSQSPRYKVTKRGQDVALRCDPISGHVSLYWYRQALGQGPEFLTYFNYEAQQDKSGLPNDRFSAERPEGSISTLTIQRTEQRDSAMYRCASSLGGGASLNEQFFGPGTRLTVL.